This T cell receptor beta chain was sequenced for a study of CD4 T cells in relation to SARS-CoV-2 and coronaviruses. Clones were sequenced by immunoSEQ multiplex PCR, and TCRdb holds only the in-frame ones, with some missing. The repertoire holds about 21,000 clones, with about 79% as singletons. Germline V gene sequence: CDR1 LNHDA, CDR2 SQIVND (reference sequence). Trimming pared 3 bases from V and 11 bases from J, leaving 16 bases between. CDR3 length equals 13 residues. About this clone: No antigen is known for it.

Unexposed donor CD4+ T cells date from about 2011-2018, before the COVID-19 pandemic. The cells were cultured for about ten days before CD4+ T cells were isolated. The chain has TRBV19 and TRBJ1-1; TRBD1 is a possible D gene (5 bases). Sequences were obtained from CD4+ T cells from PBMCs, cultured in vitro. The origin of this receptor is a human donor in good health. The CDR3 here is CASSIKNGGEAFF. CDR3 bases: TGTGCCAGTAGTATTAAGAATGGGGGTGAGGCTTTCTTT.